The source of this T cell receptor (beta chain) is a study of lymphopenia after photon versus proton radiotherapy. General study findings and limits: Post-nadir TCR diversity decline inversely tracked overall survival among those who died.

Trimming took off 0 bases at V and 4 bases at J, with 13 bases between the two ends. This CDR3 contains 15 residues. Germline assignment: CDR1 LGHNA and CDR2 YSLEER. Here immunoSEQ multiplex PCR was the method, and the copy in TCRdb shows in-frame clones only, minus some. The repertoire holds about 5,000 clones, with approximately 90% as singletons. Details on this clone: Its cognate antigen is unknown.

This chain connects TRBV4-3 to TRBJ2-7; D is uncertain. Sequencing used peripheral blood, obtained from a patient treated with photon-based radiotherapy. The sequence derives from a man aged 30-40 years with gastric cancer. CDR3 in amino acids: CASSQEGLESYEQYF. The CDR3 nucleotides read TGCGCCAGCAGCCAAGAGGGATTAGAATCTTACGAGCAGTACTTC.